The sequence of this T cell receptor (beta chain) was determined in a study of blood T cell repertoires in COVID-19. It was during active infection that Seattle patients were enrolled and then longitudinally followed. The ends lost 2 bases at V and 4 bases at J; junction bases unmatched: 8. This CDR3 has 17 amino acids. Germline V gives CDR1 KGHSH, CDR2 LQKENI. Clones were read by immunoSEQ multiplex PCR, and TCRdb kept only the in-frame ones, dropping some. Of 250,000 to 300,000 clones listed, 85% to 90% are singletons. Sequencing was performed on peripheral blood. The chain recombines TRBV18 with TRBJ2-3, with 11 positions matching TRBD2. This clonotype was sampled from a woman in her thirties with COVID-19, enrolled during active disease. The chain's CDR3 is CASSPLPSGRKADTQYF. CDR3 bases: TGTGCCAGCTCACCATTACCTAGCGGGAGGAAGGCAGATACGCAGTATTTT.